A selection of T cell receptor beta chains follows, all from one sample in a study of blood T cell repertoires in COVID-19. Produced via immunoSEQ multiplex PCR; TCRdb's table is partial and in-frame only. The table records 100,000 to 150,000 clones, approximately 87% of them present only once. The sample comprised peripheral blood. The receptors stem from a man in his fifties with acute or convalescent COVID-19. Each CDR3 is given with its conserved first and last residue. D genes are given only for firm matches. Some rows have no size entry. The others give once, few or many, or a class for an expanded clone.

j_call clone_size v_call d_call cdr3_nt cdr3_aa
TRBJ2-7 - TRBV19 - TGTGCCAGTCGGTTCCCTTCCCACGAGCAGTACTTC CASRFPSHEQYF
TRBJ2-5 - TRBV19 TRBD1 TGTGCCAGTAACGTCAGGGGGCGGGAGACCCAGTACTTC CASNVRGRETQYF
TRBJ1-1 - TRBV6-6 - TGTGCCAGCAGTCCCCCCGAGGAGAGGAACACTGAAGCTTTCTTT CASSPPEERNTEAFF
TRBJ2-3 - TRBV7-9 TRBD2 TGTGCCAGCAGCACCCGGGGGGGCTCTAGCACAGATACGCAGTATTTT CASSTRGGSSTDTQYF
TRBJ1-3 - TRBV5-4 - TGTGCCAGCAGCTTGGGAGCAGGAAGCTCTGGAAACACCATATATTTT CASSLGAGSSGNTIYF
TRBJ1-1 - TRBV7-8 TRBD1 TGTGCCAGCAGCTTAGACTTAGGTGGACAGGGGAATACTGAAGCTTTCTTT CASSLDLGGQGNTEAFF
TRBJ2-2 - TRBV19 TRBD2 TGTGCCAGTAAGACGGGAGGGGAACCCGGGGAGCTGTTTTTT CASKTGGEPGELFF
TRBJ2-7 - TRBV24-1 - TGTGCCACCAGTGATTTGCTGTCCGAGCAGTACTTC CATSDLLSEQYF
TRBJ2-2 once TRBV5-8 TRBD2 TGTGCCAGCAAACTGGGTGCGGGAGCAAGGACCGGGGAGCTGTTTTTT CASKLGAGARTGELFF
TRBJ2-3 - TRBV12-5 TRBD2 TGTGCTAGTGGTTTGGTACTGGCTAGCGGGAGTAACGCAGATACGCAGTATTTT CASGLVLASGSNADTQYF
TRBJ2-5 - TRBV24-1 TRBD2 TGTGCCACCATGGGGCGGGAGAGGCAAGAGACCCAGTACTTC CATMGRERQETQYF
TRBJ1-6 - TRBV30 - TGTGCCTGGACGAGGAGGGGTTATAATTCACCCCTCCACTTT CAWTRRGYNSPLHF
TRBJ2-7 - TRBV6-5 - TGTGCCAGCAGTTACGGGGCAGGGATGGGCTACGAGCAGTACTTC CASSYGAGMGYEQYF
TRBJ1-3 - TRBV5-1 - TGCGCCAGCAGCTTTGGTACAGGGGGAAACACCATATATTTT CASSFGTGGNTIYF
TRBJ2-7 - TRBV9 TRBD1 TGTGCCAGCAGCGCCCGGACAGGGTTCTACGAGCAGTACTTC CASSARTGFYEQYF
TRBJ1-5 - TRBV7-9 TRBD1 TGTGCCAGCAGCCCCGGGACAGGGGGATATCAGCCCCAGCATTTT CASSPGTGGYQPQHF
TRBJ1-2 once TRBV27 - TGTGCCAGCAGTTTATCCGACAGGAGCTATGGCTACACCTTC CASSLSDRSYGYTF
TRBJ2-1 - TRBV7-2 - TGTGCCAGCAGCTTAGGACTTATCAATGAGCAGTTCTTC CASSLGLINEQFF
TRBJ2-5 - TRBV19 - TGTGCCAGTAGTGTCCAGGCCCAAGCGACCCAGTACTTC CASSVQAQATQYF
TRBJ2-3 once TRBV24-1 - TGTGCCACCAGTTCCCCCGCGGGCTACACAGATACGCAGTATTTT CATSSPAGYTDTQYF
TRBJ1-1 - TRBV27 - TGTGCCAGCAGTTCCGCCGGGGGGGGCCTAATGAACACTGAAGCTTTCTTT CASSSAGGGLMNTEAFF
TRBJ2-2 - TRBV2 - TGTGCCAGCAGTGGACAGGCGCCAAGGAACACCGGGGAGCTGTTTTTT CASSGQAPRNTGELFF
TRBJ2-7 - TRBV4-1 TRBD1 TGCGCCAGCAGCCAAGATTCCAGGGGGCGCTTCTACGAGCAGTACTTC CASSQDSRGRFYEQYF
TRBJ2-7 - TRBV3-1/TRBV3-2 TRBD2 TGTGCCAGCAGCCAAGAAGAAATGGCGGGAGGCCTCTTGGAGCAGTACTTC CASSQEEMAGGLLEQYF
TRBJ2-1 - TRBV7-9 TRBD2 TGTGCCAGCAGCCTCTTCCGGGCTAGCGGCTACAATGAGCAGTTCTTC CASSLFRASGYNEQFF
TRBJ2-7 - TRBV7-9 - TGTGCCAGCAGTAATCCCCTTTTGGGGAGCTCCTACGAGCAGTACTTC CASSNPLLGSSYEQYF
TRBJ1-2 once TRBV4-3 TRBD1 TGCGCCAGCAGCCCCGACAGGGCGGGGGGCTACACCTTC CASSPDRAGGYTF
TRBJ1-2 - TRBV14 - TGTGCCAGCAGCCAGTTGAAGGAACAGATTAATGGCTACACCTTC CASSQLKEQINGYTF
TRBJ1-1 - TRBV19 - TGTGCCAGTAGTATAGTCCCAGGGTCCCTTGAAGCTTTCTTT CASSIVPGSLEAFF
TRBJ1-5 - TRBV3-1/TRBV3-2 - TGTGCCAGCAGCCGGGGACAATCAGGGCAGCCCCAGCATTTT CASSRGQSGQPQHF
TRBJ1-1 - TRBV6-5 - TGTGCCAGCAGTTATGGAGGACAGCCCACTGAAGCTTTCTTT CASSYGGQPTEAFF
TRBJ2-7 once TRBV10-2 TRBD2 TGCGCCAGCAGTGAGTTGTGGACTAGTCAATACGAGCAGTACTTC CASSELWTSQYEQYF
TRBJ2-1 - TRBV14 - TGTGCCAGCAGCCACGGGTATGAGCAGTTCTTC CASSHGYEQFF
TRBJ2-3 - TRBV5-1 TRBD2 TGCGCCAGCAGCTCGACTAGCGGCCTCGATACGCAGTATTTT CASSSTSGLDTQYF
TRBJ1-5 - TRBV18 - TGTGCCAGCTCACCAACGCGTAATCAGCCCCAGCATTTT CASSPTRNQPQHF
TRBJ1-1 - TRBV2 TRBD1 TGTGCCAGCAATGACAGGGGGATCACTGAAGCTTTCTTT CASNDRGITEAFF
TRBJ2-2 - TRBV24-1 TRBD2 TGTGCCACCAGTGCTCCGGGACTAGCGGGAACAGGGGAGCTGTTTTTT CATSAPGLAGTGELFF
TRBJ1-2 - TRBV9 - TGTGCCAGCAGCGTAGGGGGAGTTGGGAGGGACTATGGCTACACCTTC CASSVGGVGRDYGYTF
TRBJ1-2 - TRBV6-2/TRBV6-3 - TGTGCCAGCAGCGCCGTGGGGGCGAAGTACACCTTC CASSAVGAKYTF
TRBJ2-5 - TRBV5-1 - TGCGCCAGCAGCACAACCGACTCGGTCCAAGAGACCCAGTACTTC CASSTTDSVQETQYF
TRBJ1-3 - TRBV4-3 - TGCGCCAGCAGCAAAACCTGGGGGCGAGGAAACACCATATATTTT CASSKTWGRGNTIYF
TRBJ2-5 - TRBV29-1 TRBD1 TGCAGCGTCGGGAACAGGGGAGAGACCCAGTACTTC CSVGNRGETQYF
TRBJ2-1 - TRBV12-5 TRBD2 TGTGCTAGTGGTCGGACAGCGGGAGGATCCTACAATGAGCAGTTCTTC CASGRTAGGSYNEQFF
TRBJ1-5 - TRBV19 - TGTGCCAGTAGTACCGGGACTGTTTTTAGCAATCAGCCCCAGCATTTT CASSTGTVFSNQPQHF
TRBJ2-7 - TRBV27 TRBD2 TGTGCCAGCAGTTTAAAAGCGGGAGGGTTCTACGAGCAGTACTTC CASSLKAGGFYEQYF
TRBJ2-7 - TRBV7-9 TRBD2 TGTGCCAGCACCCCTCCTAACGGGAGGACCGCCTACGAGCAGTACTTC CASTPPNGRTAYEQYF
TRBJ2-1 few TRBV11-3 TRBD2 TGTGCCAGCAGCATATATCGTGGGACTAGCGGGCACTCCTACAATGAGCAGTTCTTC CASSIYRGTSGHSYNEQFF
TRBJ1-2 - TRBV18 - TGTGCCAGCTCTCTGGGCCTCCTCGGCTACACCTTC CASSLGLLGYTF
TRBJ1-3 - TRBV5-1 TRBD1 TGCGCCAGCAGCTTTGGGGACAGGGATGGAAACACCATATATTTT CASSFGDRDGNTIYF
TRBJ2-5 - TRBV9 TRBD2 TGTGCCAGCAGCTCCGGCGGGAGGTACCAAGAGACCCAGTACTTC CASSSGGRYQETQYF
TRBJ1-1 - TRBV30 TRBD1 TGTGCCTGGGACAGGGGACTAAACACTGAAGCTTTCTTT CAWDRGLNTEAFF
TRBJ1-4 - TRBV6-5 TRBD1 TGTGCCAGCAGTAGACAGGGACTGTCTAATGAAAAACTGTTTTTT CASSRQGLSNEKLFF